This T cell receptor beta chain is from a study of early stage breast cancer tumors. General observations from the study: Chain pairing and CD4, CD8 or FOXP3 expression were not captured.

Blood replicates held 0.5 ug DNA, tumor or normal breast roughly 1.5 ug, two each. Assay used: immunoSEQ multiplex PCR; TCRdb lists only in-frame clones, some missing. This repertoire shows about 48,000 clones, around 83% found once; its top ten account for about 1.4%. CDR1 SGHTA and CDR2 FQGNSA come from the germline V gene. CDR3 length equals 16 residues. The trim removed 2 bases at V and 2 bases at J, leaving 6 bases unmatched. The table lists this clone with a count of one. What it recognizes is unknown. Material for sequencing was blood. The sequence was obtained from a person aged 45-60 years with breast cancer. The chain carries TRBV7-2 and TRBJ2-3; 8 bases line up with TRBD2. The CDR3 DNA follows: TGTGCCAGCAGCTTACGACTACTAGCGGACACAGATACGCAGTATTTT. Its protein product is CASSLRLLADTDTQYF.